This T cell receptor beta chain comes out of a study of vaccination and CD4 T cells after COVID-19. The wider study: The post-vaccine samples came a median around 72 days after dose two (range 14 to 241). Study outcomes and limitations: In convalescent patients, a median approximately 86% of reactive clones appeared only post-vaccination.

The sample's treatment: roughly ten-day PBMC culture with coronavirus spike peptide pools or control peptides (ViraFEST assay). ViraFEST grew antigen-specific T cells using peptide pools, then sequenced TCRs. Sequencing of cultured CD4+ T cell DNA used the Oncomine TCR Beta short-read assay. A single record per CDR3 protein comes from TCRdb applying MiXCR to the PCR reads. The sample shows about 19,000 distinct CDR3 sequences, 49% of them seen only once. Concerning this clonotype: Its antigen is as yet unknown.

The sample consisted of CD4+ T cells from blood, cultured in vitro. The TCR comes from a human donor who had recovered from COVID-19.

DNA for the CDR3: TGTGCCAGCAGCCAGGAGAACAGGGGGACCAGTTCCTATGGCTACACCTTC. This codes for CASSQENRGTSSYGYTF. V is TRBV6-1 and J is TRBJ1-2; 8 positions match TRBD1. The CDR3 loop spans 17 amino acids. CDR1 is MNHNS and CDR2 is SASEGT in the germline V gene. The J segment lost 4 bases and the V segment lost 6 bases, leaving 16 bases of the junction unmatched.